Below, 10 T cell receptor beta chains from the same sample are listed, as sequenced in a study of response to subunit inactivated influenza vaccine. TCRdb recomputed calls from the RT-PCR reads with MiXCR, one row per CDR3 protein. The table has approximately 500,000 distinct CDR3 sequences, 10% to 15% seen once. This specimen consisted of PBMCs from blood, obtained 45 days after vaccination. These TCRs come from a man over 45 who received an inactivated influenza vaccine.

The chain links TRBV20-1 to TRBJ2-1; 15 positions match TRBD2. The trim removed 5 bases at V and 7 bases at J, leaving 3 bases unmatched. The CDR3 loop spans 14 amino acids. The germline CDR1 and CDR2 sequences are DFQATT and SNEGSKA (reference sequence). The CDR3 DNA follows: TGCAGTGCTGGGGGGACTAGCGGGGGGAATGAGCAGTTCTTC. Translating it yields CSAGGTSGGNEQFF.

The J gene is TRBJ2-3, the V gene TRBV10-3; 7 bases align to TRBD2. The CDR3 contains 15 residues. V was pared by 4 bases and J by 0 bases, with 4 bases of the junction left unmatched. Germline V CDR1 and CDR2: ENHRY, SYGVKD. In nucleotides, the CDR3 is TGTGCCATCAGTGTTCTCGGGGGGAGCACAGATACGCAGTATTTT. It specifies CAISVLGGSTDTQYF.

This clonotype was seen a handful of times. The chain links TRBV5-1 to TRBJ2-5; 7 bases map to TRBD1. With V trimmed by 1 base and J by 3 bases, 3 bases remained unmatched. This CDR3 spans 14 amino acids. Germline CDR1 reads SGHRS; CDR2 reads YFSETQ. The CDR3 DNA reads TGCGCCAGCAGCTTGTTAACAGGGGAAGAGACCCAGTACTTC. As protein: CASSLLTGEETQYF.

This chain links TRBV20-1 with TRBJ2-3; D may be TRBD1 (6 bases). The germline V gene encodes CDR1 DFQATT and CDR2 SNEGSKA (reference sequence). This CDR3 is built from 15 residues. V shed 3 bases and J shed 0 bases, with 13 bases lying between them. For the CDR3, the DNA is TGCAGTGCTAGCGAGACAGGATATAGCACAGATACGCAGTATTTT. This codes for CSASETGYSTDTQYF.

Of note for this clonotype: Just one base apart from a much larger clone, this may be a read error. A read error is likely, as this CDR3 ends without the conserved phenylalanine or tryptophan. The J gene is TRBJ2-7, the V gene TRBV7-2; maybe TRBD2 (6 bases). Looked up from germline, CDR1 is SGHTA and CDR2 is FQGNSA. Trimming stripped 3 bases from V and 1 base from J, with 13 bases between. The CDR3 spans 15 residues. CDR3 sequence: CASSFAGGESYEQYL. CDR3 sequence (DNA): TGTGCCAGCAGCTTCGCTGGCGGGGAGTCCTACGAGCAGTACCTC.

This clonotype has at least ten counts. J is TRBJ1-2 and V is TRBV29-1, with a weak D call TRBD1 (5 bases). Trimming cost V 6 bases and J 4 bases, with 12 bases left between them. The CDR3 length is 12 residues. From germline, CDR1 is SQVTM and CDR2 ANQGSEA. The CDR3 region is CSVARGSYGYTF. CDR3 DNA sequence: TGCAGCGTGGCGAGGGGCTCCTATGGCTACACCTTC.

On this clonotype: One end of the junction fails to match germline, which may point to a read error. This rearrangement joins TRBV3-1 to TRBJ2-1; 13 nucleotides align to TRBD2. The CDR3 covers 14 residues. The germline gives CDR1 LGHDT, CDR2 YNNKEL (reference sequence). The CDR3 DNA reads as TGTGCCAGCAGCCAAGCACTAGCGGGGGGGGGGTTGGTCTTC. Its translation is CASSQALAGGGLVF.

The CDR3 DNA sequence: TGTGCCAGCAGCTCCAGGGGCTACACTGAAGCTTTCTTT. As protein: CASSSRGYTEAFF. The chain employs TRBV7-9 and TRBJ1-1; tentative D call: TRBD1 (6 bases). This CDR3 has 13 amino acids. CDR1 and CDR2 from the germline V gene are SEHNR and FQNEAQ (reference sequence). The V end was cut by 4 bases, the J end by 3 bases, with 9 bases between.

This clonotype was observed at least ten times. The V gene is TRBV5-1, the J gene TRBJ2-1; 11 bases are a match to TRBD2. With 4 bases clipped from V and 9 bases from J, the junction kept 9 bases outside the gene matches. The CDR3 is made up of 15 amino acids. Germline V lookup: CDR1 SGHRS, CDR2 YFSETQ. The CDR3 loop is CASSQTSGVRFEQFF. The CDR3 bases are TGCGCCAGCAGCCAGACTAGCGGGGTTCGGTTTGAGCAGTTCTTC.

This clonotype has more than one count but fewer than ten. This chain connects TRBV20-1 to TRBJ2-5; D possibly corresponds to TRBD2 (6 bases). V was shortened by 5 bases and J by 5 bases, with 15 bases between the two germline ends. This CDR3 spans 13 amino acids. Germline values: CDR1 DFQATT, CDR2 SNEGSKA (reference sequence). CDR3 coding DNA: TGCAGTGCTGGGAGGTCGGCTTCGGAGACCCAGTACTTC. Its translation is CSAGRSASETQYF.